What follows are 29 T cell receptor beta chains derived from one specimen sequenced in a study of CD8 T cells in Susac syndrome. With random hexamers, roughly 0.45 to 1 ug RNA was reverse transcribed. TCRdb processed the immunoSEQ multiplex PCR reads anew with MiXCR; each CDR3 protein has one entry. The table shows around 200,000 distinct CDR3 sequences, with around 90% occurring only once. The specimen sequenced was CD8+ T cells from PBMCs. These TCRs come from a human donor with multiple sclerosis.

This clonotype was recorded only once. CDR3 coding DNA: TGCGCCAGCAGCCACCCCGGGGGCTACGAGCAGTACTTC. This codes for CASSHPGGYEQYF. The chain couples TRBV4-1 to TRBJ2-7; perhaps TRBD2 as D (6 bases). CDR1 is MGHRA, CDR2 YSYEKL, per germline. The CDR3 is 13 amino acids. V was trimmed by 3 bases and J by 3 bases, leaving 9 bases between them.

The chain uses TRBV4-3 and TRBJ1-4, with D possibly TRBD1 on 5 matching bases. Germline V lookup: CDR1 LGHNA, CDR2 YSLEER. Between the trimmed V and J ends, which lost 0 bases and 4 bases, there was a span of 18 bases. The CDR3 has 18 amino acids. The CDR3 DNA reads TGCGCCAGCAGCCAAGATTTACAGGACCTACTCAGTAATGAAAAACTGTTTTTT. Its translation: CASSQDLQDLLSNEKLFF.

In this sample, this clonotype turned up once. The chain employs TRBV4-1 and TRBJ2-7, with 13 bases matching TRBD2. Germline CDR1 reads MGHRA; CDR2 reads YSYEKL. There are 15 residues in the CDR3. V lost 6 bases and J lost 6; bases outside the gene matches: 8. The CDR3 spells CASSWSGTSGTEQYF. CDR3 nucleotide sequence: TGCGCCAGCAGTTGGTCCGGGACTAGCGGGACCGAGCAGTACTTC.

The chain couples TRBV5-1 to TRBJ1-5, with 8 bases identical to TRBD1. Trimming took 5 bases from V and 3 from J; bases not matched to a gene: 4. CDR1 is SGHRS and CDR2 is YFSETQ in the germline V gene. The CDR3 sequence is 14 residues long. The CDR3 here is CASSPGQDNQPQHF. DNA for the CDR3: TGCGCCAGCAGTCCGGGACAGGACAATCAGCCCCAGCATTTT.

The CDR3 loop reads CASRLAGDYTDTQYF. The CDR3 bases are TGTGCCAGCAGACTAGCGGGGGACTACACAGATACGCAGTATTTT. The V call is TRBV3-1, the J call TRBJ2-3; 11 bases are shared with TRBD2. V gave up 6 bases and J gave up 2 bases; unmatched junction bases: 4. Per the germline V gene, CDR1 is LGHDT and CDR2 is YNNKEL (reference sequence). CDR3 size: 15 residues.

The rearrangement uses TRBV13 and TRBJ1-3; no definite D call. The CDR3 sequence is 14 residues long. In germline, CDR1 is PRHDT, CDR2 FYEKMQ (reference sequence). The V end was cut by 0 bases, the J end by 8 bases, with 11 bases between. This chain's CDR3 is CASSLGGKADTIYF. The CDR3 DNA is TGTGCCAGCAGCTTAGGGGGGAAGGCGGACACCATATATTTT. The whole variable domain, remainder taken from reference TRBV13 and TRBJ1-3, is AAGVIQSPRHLIKEKRETATLKCYPIPRHDTVYWYQQGPGQDPQFLISFYEKMQSDKGSIPDRFSAQQFSDYHSELNMSSLELGDSALYFCASSLGGKADTIYFGEGSWLTVV.

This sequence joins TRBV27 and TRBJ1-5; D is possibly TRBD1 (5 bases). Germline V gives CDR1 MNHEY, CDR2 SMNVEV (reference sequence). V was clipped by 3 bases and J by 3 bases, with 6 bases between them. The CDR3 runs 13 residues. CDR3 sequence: CASSLGPNQPQHF. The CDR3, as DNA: TGTGCCAGCAGTTTGGGACCCAATCAGCCCCAGCATTTT.

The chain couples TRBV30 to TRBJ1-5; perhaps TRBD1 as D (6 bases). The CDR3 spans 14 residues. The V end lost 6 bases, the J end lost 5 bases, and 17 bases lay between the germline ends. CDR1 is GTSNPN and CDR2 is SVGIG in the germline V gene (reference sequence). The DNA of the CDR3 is TGTGCCTGCGGCGAGACAGGAACCCATCAGCCCCAGCATTTT. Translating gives CACGETGTHQPQHF.

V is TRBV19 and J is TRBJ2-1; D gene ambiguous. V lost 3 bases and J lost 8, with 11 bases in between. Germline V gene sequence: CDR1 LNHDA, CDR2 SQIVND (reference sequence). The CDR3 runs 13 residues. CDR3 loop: CASSIIASDEQFF. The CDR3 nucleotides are TGTGCCAGTAGTATTATTGCCAGCGATGAGCAGTTCTTC. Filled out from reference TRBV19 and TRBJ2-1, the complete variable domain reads DGGITQSPKYLFRKEGQNVTLSCEQNLNHDAMYWYRQDPGQGLRLIYYSQIVNDFQKGDIAEGYSVSREKKESFPLTVTSAQKNPTAFYLCASSIIASDEQFFGPGTRLTVL.

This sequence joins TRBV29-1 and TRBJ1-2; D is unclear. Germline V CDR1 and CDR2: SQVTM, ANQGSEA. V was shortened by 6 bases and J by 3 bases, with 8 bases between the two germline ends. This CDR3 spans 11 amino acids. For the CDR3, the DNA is TGCAGCGTCGGGGAGGACTATGGCTACACCTTC. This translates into CSVGEDYGYTF.

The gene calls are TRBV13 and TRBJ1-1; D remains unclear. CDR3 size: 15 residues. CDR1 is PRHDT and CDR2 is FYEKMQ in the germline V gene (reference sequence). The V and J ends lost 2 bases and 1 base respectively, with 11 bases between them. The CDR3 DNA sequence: TGTGCCAGCAGCTTAATTGGAAGAGAGAACACTGAAGCTTTCTTT. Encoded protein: CASSLIGRENTEAFF.

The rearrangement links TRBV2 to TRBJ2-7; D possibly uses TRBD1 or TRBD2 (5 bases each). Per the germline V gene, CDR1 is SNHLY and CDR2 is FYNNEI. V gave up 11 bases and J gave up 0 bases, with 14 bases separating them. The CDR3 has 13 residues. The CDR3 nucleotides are TGTGCCGGCAAGCCGGGGCTCTCCTACGAGCAGTACTTC. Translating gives CAGKPGLSYEQYF.

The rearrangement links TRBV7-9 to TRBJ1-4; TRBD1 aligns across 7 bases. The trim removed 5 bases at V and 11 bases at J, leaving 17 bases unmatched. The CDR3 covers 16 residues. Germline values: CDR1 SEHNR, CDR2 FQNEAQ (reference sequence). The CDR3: CASSPHREDRVGKLFF. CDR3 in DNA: TGTGCCAGCAGCCCGCATAGGGAAGACAGGGTCGGGAAACTGTTTTTT. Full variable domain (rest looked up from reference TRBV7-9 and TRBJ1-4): DTGVSQNPRHKITKRGQNVTFRCDPISEHNRLYWYRQTLGQGPEFLTYFQNEAQLEKSRLLSDRFSAERPKGSFSTLEIQRTEQGDSAMYLCASSPHREDRVGKLFFGSGTQLSVL.

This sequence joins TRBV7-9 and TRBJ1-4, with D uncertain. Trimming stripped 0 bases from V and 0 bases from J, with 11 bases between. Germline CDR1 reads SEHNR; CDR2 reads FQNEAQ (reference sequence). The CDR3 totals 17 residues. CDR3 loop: CASSLAQVGATNEKLFF. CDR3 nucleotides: TGTGCCAGCAGCTTAGCGCAGGTTGGGGCAACTAATGAAAAACTGTTTTTT.

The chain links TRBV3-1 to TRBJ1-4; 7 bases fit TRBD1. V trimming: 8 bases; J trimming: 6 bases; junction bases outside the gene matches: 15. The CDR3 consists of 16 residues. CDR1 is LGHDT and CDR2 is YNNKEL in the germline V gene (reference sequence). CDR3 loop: CASGGFTGTEDEKLFF. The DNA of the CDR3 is TGTGCCAGCGGGGGCTTCACCGGGACAGAGGATGAAAAACTGTTTTTT. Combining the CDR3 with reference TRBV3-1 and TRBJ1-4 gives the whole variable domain DTAVSQTPKYLVTQMGNDKSIKCEQNLGHDTMYWYKQDSKKFLKIMFSYNNKELIINETVPNRFSPKSPDKAHLNLHINSLELGDSAVYFCASGGFTGTEDEKLFFGSGTQLSVL.

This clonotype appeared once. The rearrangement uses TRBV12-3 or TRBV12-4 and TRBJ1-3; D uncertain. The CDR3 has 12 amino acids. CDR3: CASREIRNTIYF. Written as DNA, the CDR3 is TGTGCTTCGAGGGAGATACGAAACACCATATATTTT.

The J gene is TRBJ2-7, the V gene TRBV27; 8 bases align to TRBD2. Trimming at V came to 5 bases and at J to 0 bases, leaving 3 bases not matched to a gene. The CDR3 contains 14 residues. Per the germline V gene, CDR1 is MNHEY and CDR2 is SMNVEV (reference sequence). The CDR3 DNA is TGTGCCAGCAGTGAGCGGGAGAGCTCCTACGAGCAGTACTTC. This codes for CASSERESSYEQYF.

The CDR3 is CSVEHAQNTEAFF. CDR3 DNA sequence: TGCAGCGTTGAACATGCTCAGAACACTGAAGCTTTCTTT. The chain has TRBV29-1 and TRBJ1-1; D call uncertain. This CDR3 contains 13 residues. The germline CDR1 and CDR2 sequences are SQVTM and ANQGSEA. Trimming shortened V by 2 bases and J by 1 base, and 8 bases separated the two germline ends.

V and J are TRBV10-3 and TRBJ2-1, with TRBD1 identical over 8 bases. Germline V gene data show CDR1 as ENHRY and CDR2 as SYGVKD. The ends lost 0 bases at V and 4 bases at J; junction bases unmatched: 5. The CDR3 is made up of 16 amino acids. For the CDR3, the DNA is TGTGCCATCAGTGAGTCCCAGGGGGCCATGTACAATGAGCAGTTCTTC. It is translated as CAISESQGAMYNEQFF.

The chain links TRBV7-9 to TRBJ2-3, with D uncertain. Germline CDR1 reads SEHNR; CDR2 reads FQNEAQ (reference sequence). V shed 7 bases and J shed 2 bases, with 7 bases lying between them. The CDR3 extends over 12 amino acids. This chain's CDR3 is CASKGYTDTQYF. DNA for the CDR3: TGTGCCAGCAAGGGATACACAGATACGCAGTATTTT.

CDR3 protein: CSVGGGSSYEQYF. DNA for the CDR3: TGCAGCGTTGGGGGGGGCAGCTCCTACGAGCAGTACTTC. The chain is built from TRBV29-1 and TRBJ2-7; perhaps TRBD2 as D (7 bases). The germline gives CDR1 SQVTM, CDR2 ANQGSEA. CDR3 length: 13 amino acids. V lost 4 bases, J lost 0 bases, and 10 bases lay in between.

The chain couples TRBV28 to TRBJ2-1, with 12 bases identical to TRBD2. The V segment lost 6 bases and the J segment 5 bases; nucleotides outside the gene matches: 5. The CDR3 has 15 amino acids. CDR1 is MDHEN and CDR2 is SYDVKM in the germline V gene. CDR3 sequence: CASSGGLAGHNEQFF. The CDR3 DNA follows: TGTGCCAGCAGCGGGGGACTAGCGGGCCACAATGAGCAGTTCTTC.

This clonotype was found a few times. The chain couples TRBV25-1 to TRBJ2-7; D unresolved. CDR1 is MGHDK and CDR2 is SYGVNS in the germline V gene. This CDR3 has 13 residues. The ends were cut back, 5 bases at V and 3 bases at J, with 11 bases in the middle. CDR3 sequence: CASSPDNSYEQYF. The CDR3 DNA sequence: TGTGCCAGCAGTCCAGACAACAGCTACGAGCAGTACTTC.

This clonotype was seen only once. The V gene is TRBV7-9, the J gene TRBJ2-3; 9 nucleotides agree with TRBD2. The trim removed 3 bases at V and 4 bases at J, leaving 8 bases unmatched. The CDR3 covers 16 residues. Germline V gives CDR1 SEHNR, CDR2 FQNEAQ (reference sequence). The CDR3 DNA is TGTGCCAGCAGCTTTACCCCGGGACTAGCCCCAGATACGCAGTATTTT. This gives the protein CASSFTPGLAPDTQYF.

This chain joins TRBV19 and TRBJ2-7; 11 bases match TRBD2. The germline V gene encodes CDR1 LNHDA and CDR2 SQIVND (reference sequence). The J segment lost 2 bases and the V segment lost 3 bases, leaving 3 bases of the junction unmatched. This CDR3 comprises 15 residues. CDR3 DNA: TGTGCCAGTAGTATGGGACTAGCGGTGACCTACGAGCAGTACTTC. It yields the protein CASSMGLAVTYEQYF.

Written as DNA, the CDR3 is TGTGCCAGTAACGAGCGGGTGAGCTCCTACAATGAGCAGTTCTTC. Protein: CASNERVSSYNEQFF. The genes are TRBV19 and TRBJ2-1; D might be TRBD2 (6 bases). Germline CDR1 LNHDA, CDR2 SQIVND (reference sequence). The CDR3 runs to 15 residues. Trimming took 7 bases from V and 0 from J, leaving 13 bases between them.

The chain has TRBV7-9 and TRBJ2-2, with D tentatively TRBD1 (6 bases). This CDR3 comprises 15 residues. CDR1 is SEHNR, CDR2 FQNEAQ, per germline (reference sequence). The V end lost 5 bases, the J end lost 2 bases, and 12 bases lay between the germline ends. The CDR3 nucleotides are TGTGCCAGCAGCCTACGACAGGACAACACCGGGGAGCTGTTTTTT. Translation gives CASSLRQDNTGELFF.

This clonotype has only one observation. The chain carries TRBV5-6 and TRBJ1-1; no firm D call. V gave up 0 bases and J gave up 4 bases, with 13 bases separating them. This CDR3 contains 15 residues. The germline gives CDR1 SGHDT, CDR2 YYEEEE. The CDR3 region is CASSLGAGLSTEAFF. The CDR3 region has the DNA TGTGCCAGCAGCTTGGGGGCAGGCCTGAGCACTGAAGCTTTCTTT.

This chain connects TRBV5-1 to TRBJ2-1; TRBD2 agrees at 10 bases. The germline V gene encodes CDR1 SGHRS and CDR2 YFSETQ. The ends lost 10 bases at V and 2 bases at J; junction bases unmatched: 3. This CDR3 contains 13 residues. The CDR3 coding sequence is TGCGCCTGTAGCGGGGGGCCCTACAATGAGCAGTTCTTC. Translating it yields CACSGGPYNEQFF.